This T cell receptor (beta chain) was sequenced for a study of T cell responses to AZD1222 COVID-19 vaccine. In germline, CDR1 is KGHDR, CDR2 SFDVKD. This CDR3 contains 15 residues. The V and J ends lost 11 bases and 2 bases respectively, with 20 bases between them. In regard to this clone: Its antigen is as yet unknown.

Clones were sequenced by immunoSEQ multiplex PCR, and TCRdb holds only the in-frame ones, with some missing. The sample includes approximately 110,000 clones, roughly nine tenths of them seen just once. General study findings and limits: Repertoire collection took place solely once the T cell response had peaked. Within unmutated variant regions lay the reported targets of nearly half of spike-specific TCRs. Across spike, vaccine-associated CD4 TCRs were found, dominant at 160-218 and 743-854. Donors were chiefly white British, with a greater number of females, and clonal diversity was perhaps underestimated.

The material was peripheral blood, obtained on day 0 of AZD1222 vaccination. This TCR derives from an adult in good health. The rearrangement uses TRBV24-1 and TRBJ1-1; unclear D gene. CDR3 nucleotides: TGTGCCAAACTTTACTTCCGAGGCCTCAACACTGAAGCTTTCTTT. This sequence encodes CAKLYFRGLNTEAFF.